A selection of T cell receptor beta chains follows, all from one sample in a study of T cell responses to AZD1222 COVID-19 vaccine. Sequencing was performed with immunoSEQ multiplex PCR; in TCRdb, only in-frame clones are kept and a portion is missing. The data show about 62,000 clones, roughly 70% seen once. The sequencing here drew on peripheral blood, taken on day 0 of AZD1222 vaccination. These receptors originate from an adult in good health. CDR3s include the opening cysteine and the closing phenylalanine or tryptophan. A D gene is named only where the DNA matches it firmly. Size is omitted from some rows. Given values are once, few, many or a class for expanded clones.

v_gene: TRBV4-3
abundance: .
d_gene: .
j_gene: TRBJ2-5
CDR3aa: CASSQDRGAVGTQYF
CDR3nt: TGCGCCAGCAGCCAAGATCGGGGGGCGGTTGGGACCCAGTACTTC

v_gene: TRBV4-3
abundance: .
d_gene: .
j_gene: TRBJ1-1
CDR3aa: CASALSAYTEAFF
CDR3nt: TGCGCCAGCGCACTCAGCGCTTACACTGAAGCTTTCTTT

v_gene: TRBV3-1/TRBV3-2
abundance: once
d_gene: .
j_gene: TRBJ1-1
CDR3aa: CASSQDSAMNTEAFF
CDR3nt: TGTGCCAGCAGCCAAGATTCGGCTATGAACACTGAAGCTTTCTTT

v_gene: TRBV19
abundance: .
d_gene: .
j_gene: TRBJ2-5
CDR3aa: CASSIDGGGFVETQYF
CDR3nt: TGTGCCAGTAGTATAGACGGAGGGGGCTTTGTCGAGACCCAGTACTTC

v_gene: TRBV10-2
abundance: .
d_gene: TRBD1
j_gene: TRBJ1-5
CDR3aa: CASTGEGTGTQPQHF
CDR3nt: TGCGCCAGCACCGGAGAAGGGACAGGGACTCAGCCCCAGCATTTT

v_gene: TRBV7-2
abundance: .
d_gene: TRBD2
j_gene: TRBJ2-5
CDR3aa: CASSQGLAGLQETQYF
CDR3nt: TGTGCCAGCAGCCAGGGACTAGCGGGGTTGCAAGAGACCCAGTACTTC

v_gene: TRBV19
abundance: .
d_gene: .
j_gene: TRBJ1-1
CDR3aa: CASSIDFGRPYGTEAFF
CDR3nt: TGTGCCAGTAGTATAGATTTTGGTCGGCCATACGGCACTGAAGCTTTCTTT

v_gene: TRBV19
abundance: .
d_gene: .
j_gene: TRBJ1-5
CDR3aa: CASSIKGRANQPQHF
CDR3nt: TGTGCCAGTAGTATAAAGGGCCGGGCCAATCAGCCCCAGCATTTT

v_gene: TRBV7-6
abundance: .
d_gene: .
j_gene: TRBJ2-1
CDR3aa: CASSLESGSEQFF
CDR3nt: TGTGCCAGCAGCTTAGAATCGGGGAGCGAGCAGTTCTTC

v_gene: TRBV2
abundance: .
d_gene: .
j_gene: TRBJ1-6
CDR3aa: CASSRIYNSPLHF
CDR3nt: TGTGCCAGCAGTAGGATCTATAATTCACCCCTCCACTTT

v_gene: TRBV5-5
abundance: .
d_gene: .
j_gene: TRBJ1-6
CDR3aa: CASSLEGESTSPLHF
CDR3nt: TGTGCCAGCAGCTTGGAAGGAGAGTCTACCTCACCCCTCCACTTT